The present entry profiles one T cell receptor beta chain with its context. It has no known antigen specificity. No much larger clonotype is one base removed from it; base qualities were not supplied. Sequences GTSNPN (CDR1) and SVGIG (CDR2) are obtained from the germline V gene (reference sequence). Deletion took 4 bases off V and 0 bases off J, with a span of 12 bases between the germline ends. The CDR3 holds 14 amino acids from the cysteine to the phenylalanine. CDR3 DNA is the only sequence kept; it has 42 bases, read in frame from the first base. The roughly 39 donors, aged roughly 6 to 95 years, were systemically healthy Caucasian individuals from Russia. Each donor gave roughly 9 milliliters of peripheral blood, drawn into EDTA-treated Vacutainer tubes. Ficoll-Paque density-gradient centrifugation was used to isolate PBMCs, with at least 6.5 million per sample. Total RNA was extracted from PBMCs with Trizol reagent, with at least 6 micrograms obtained per sample. The percentages of naive CD45RAhigh/CD27high T cells were determined by flow cytometry on a PBMC aliquot from every donor.

This entry belongs to a study of blood T cells in healthy people across ages (dated by TCRdb to the mid-2010s). Describing the broader study: In model experiments, template switching captured roughly one uniquely barcoded TCR beta cDNA molecule for every two T cells. The study measured age-related changes in TCR beta repertoire diversity using deep sequencing normalized with unique cDNA molecular identifiers. Four age groups were formed from the donors: young (average approximately 15 years), middle-aged (more than 35), aged (more than 55) and long-lived (around 80). To avoid experimental bias, donors of different ages were randomly spread across the sequencing lanes. The study analyzed two additional independent replicas of 1 million unique cDNA reads from the same blood draw for two donors, one aged 18 to 29 and one aged 80 or older. Overall study results and their limits: Conclusive comparison of naive and antigen-experienced compartments was prevented by the profiling of bulk unsorted PBMCs. A strong correlation was found between observed TCR beta diversity and the percentage of naive T cells measured by flow cytometry. Total diversity estimates from one million sequenced T cells were considered lower bounds and underestimates. Observed TCR beta diversity per million T cells fell roughly linearly with age, and a significant reduction was already apparent by age about 38. Because the CMV infection status of the donors was unknown, age-related changes in expanded clonotypes may potentially have been confounded. Compared with the aged group, the long-lived group had more naive CD4+ T cells, fewer expanded clones and increased TCR diversity, a pattern suggesting age selection.

Receptor libraries were prepared by 5' RACE. For sequencing, an Illumina HiSeq 2500 was employed. A second roughly 6 to 11 cycle PCR used a sample-barcoded 5' primer and a J-beta primer mix. Each TCR beta cDNA molecule received a unique molecular identifier from a template-switch 5' adaptor carrying 12 random nucleotides. Each sample yielded at least 2.5 million CDR3-containing paired-end reads. First-strand cDNA synthesis was performed from all RNA using the Mint cDNA synthesis kit, with priming by a TRBC-specific oligonucleotide. Following uracil-DNA glycosylase treatment, all cDNA underwent a first 18-cycle PCR with the universal primers M1SS and BC2_uni_R. As for how the authors treated the data: Each sample was normalized by randomly selecting 1 million high-quality reads, each carrying a distinct molecular identifier. Reads with shared molecular identifiers were discarded instead of being binned into consensus sequences. CDR3 identification, clonotype clustering and error correction used MiTCR with a Q25 quality threshold and the strictest error-elimination algorithm. A nonparametric unseen species model using Euler transformation provided a lower-bound estimate of total TCR beta diversity. TCRdb trimmed public reads at Q25 via fastp, called clones via MiXCR and kept in-frame beta chains. Rows with a matching CDR3 protein are joined into one entry that keeps the most common DNA and genes. What appears here as the V and J calls and clone size reflects TCRdb's work, not the paper's. The sample table lists 650,000 to 800,000 distinct CDR3 sequences, roughly 44% of them with a count of one. The ten largest clones represent about 21% of the sample.

Sequenced input: blood. The chain was built from TRBV30 and TRBJ1-1, with TRBD1 perhaps the D gene, on 5 matching bases. The source of this sequence is a man in his 60s in good health. Here is the DNA: TGTGCCTGGACCCCGGGACTCATGAACACTGAAGCTTTCTTT. Translation gives CAWTPGLMNTEAFF.